Shown below are 11 T cell receptor beta chains from a single sample sequenced in a study of T cell changes during pregnancy in multiple sclerosis. Clones were read by immunoSEQ multiplex PCR, and TCRdb kept only the in-frame ones, dropping some. Here the sample spans roughly 99,000 clones, less than 95% being singletons. The source was peripheral blood, collected in the third trimester of pregnancy. These receptors were taken from a female donor in good health, enrolled as a control in a pregnancy study.

This rearrangement joins TRBV7-2 to TRBJ2-5, with TRBD1 as a possible D gene (6 bases). V lost 4 bases, J lost 1 base, and 7 bases lay in between. The CDR3 has 13 residues. Germline loops: CDR1 SGHTA, CDR2 FQGNSA. The CDR3 DNA is TGTGCCAGCAGCTACAGGGCCCAAGAGACCCAGTACTTC. It specifies CASSYRAQETQYF. The variable domain in full, completed from reference TRBV7-2 and TRBJ2-5, reads GAGVSQSPSNKVTEKGKDVELRCDPISGHTALYWYRQSLGQGLEFLIYFQGNSAPDKSGLPSDRFSAERTGGSVSTLTIQRTQQEDSAVYLCASSYRAQETQYFGPGTRLLVL.

V and J are TRBV19 and TRBJ1-1; the D is unclear. The CDR3 consists of 17 residues. V lost 0 bases, J lost 5 bases, and 19 bases lay in between. Germline assignment: CDR1 LNHDA and CDR2 SQIVND (reference sequence). The CDR3 coding sequence is TGTGCCAGTAGTATAGAGCATTCGAGCCGGGGTGGAACTGAAGCTTTCTTT. It encodes CASSIEHSSRGGTEAFF. The variable domain in full, with the rest retrieved from reference TRBV19 and TRBJ1-1, is DGGITQSPKYLFRKEGQNVTLSCEQNLNHDAMYWYRQDPGQGLRLIYYSQIVNDFQKGDIAEGYSVSREKKESFPLTVTSAQKNPTAFYLCASSIEHSSRGGTEAFFGQGTRLTVV.

This clone was seen only once. The J gene is TRBJ1-5, the V gene TRBV7-9; D unclear. The V end lost 1 base, the J end lost 4 bases, and 14 bases lay between the germline ends. The CDR3 has 16 residues. Germline V lookup: CDR1 SEHNR, CDR2 FQNEAQ (reference sequence). The CDR3 bases are TGTGCCAGCAGCTTAGACCGCGGGGATGGAAATCAGCCCCAGCATTTT. The encoded protein is CASSLDRGDGNQPQHF.

The rearrangement joins TRBV18 to TRBJ1-1; perhaps TRBD1 as D (6 bases). With 5 bases removed from V and 4 bases from J, the gap between germline ends came to 11 bases. The CDR3 has 13 residues. The V gene's germline CDR1 is KGHSH and CDR2 LQKENI. The CDR3 loop is CASSSGAGTEAFF. The CDR3 nucleotides are TGTGCCAGCTCATCAGGGGCTGGCACTGAAGCTTTCTTT. Drawing the rest from reference TRBV18 and TRBJ1-1, the complete variable domain is NAGVMQNPRHLVRRRGQEARLRCSPMKGHSHVYWYRQLPEEGLKFMVYLQKENIIDESGMPKERFSAEFPKEGPSILRIQQVVRGDSAAYFCASSSGAGTEAFFGQGTRLTVV.

The rearrangement links TRBV9 to TRBJ2-1; 7 nucleotides align to TRBD2. Germline V lookup: CDR1 SGDLS, CDR2 YYNGEE. CDR3 size: 20 residues. V gave up 4 bases and J gave up 1 base; unmatched junction bases: 20. This CDR3 reads CASSSSTSLAAGLSYNEQFF. The DNA for the CDR3 is TGTGCCAGCAGCTCTAGTACGTCCCTAGCGGCGGGGTTATCCTACAATGAGCAGTTCTTC.

The rearrangement uses TRBV7-6 and TRBJ2-1; TRBD1 matches at 8 bases. The germline CDR1 and CDR2 sequences are SGHVS and FNYEAQ. The CDR3 contains 19 residues. The J segment lost 1 base and the V segment lost 1 base, leaving 12 bases of the junction unmatched. The CDR3 region is CASSLVWTGHPGSYNEQFF. For the CDR3, the DNA is TGTGCCAGCAGCTTAGTGTGGACAGGGCATCCGGGGTCCTACAATGAGCAGTTCTTC. Full variable domain (remainder filled in from reference TRBV7-6 and TRBJ2-1): GAGVSQSPRYKVTKRGQDVALRCDPISGHVSLYWYRQALGQGPEFLTYFNYEAQQDKSGLPNDRFSAERPEGSISTLTIQRTEQRDSAMYRCASSLVWTGHPGSYNEQFFGPGTRLTVL.

This chain uses TRBV5-6 with TRBJ2-7, with D possibly being TRBD1 (6 bases). The CDR3 runs to 14 residues. Germline V gene sequence: CDR1 SGHDT, CDR2 YYEEEE. The V gene lost 4 bases and the J gene lost 2 bases, with 13 bases spanning the gap. CDR3 loop: CASSGTQGTYEQYF. DNA of the CDR3: TGTGCCAGCAGCGGTACACAGGGAACCTACGAGCAGTACTTC.

The chain recombines TRBV25-1 with TRBJ2-1; 10 bases align to TRBD1. This CDR3 has 15 amino acids. The germline V gene encodes CDR1 MGHDK and CDR2 SYGVNS. Trimming took 7 bases from V and 4 from J; bases not matched to a gene: 7. The CDR3 loop is CASNPGTGVYNEQFF. The CDR3 DNA sequence: TGTGCCAGCAATCCCGGGACAGGGGTTTACAATGAGCAGTTCTTC.

The V gene is TRBV6-5, the J gene TRBJ1-1; possible D gene TRBD1, 6 bases. The CDR3 has 16 amino acids. CDR1 is MNHEY, CDR2 SVGAGI, per germline. Trimming stripped 0 bases from V and 5 bases from J, with 16 bases between. In nucleotides, the CDR3 is TGTGCCAGCAGTTACTCACGTCAGGGGAGAGGAACTGAAGCTTTCTTT. This sequence encodes CASSYSRQGRGTEAFF.

This chain connects TRBV6-6 to TRBJ1-2; tentatively, D is TRBD1 (6 bases). The CDR3 runs to 13 residues. With 2 bases removed from V and 3 bases from J, the gap between germline ends came to 7 bases. Germline CDR1 MNHNY, CDR2 SVGAGI (reference sequence). Here the CDR3 DNA reads TGTGCCAGCAGTTACGCAGGGGACTATGGCTACACCTTC. This gives the protein CASSYAGDYGYTF.

The chain joins TRBV27 to TRBJ2-2, with TRBD2 as a possible D gene (5 bases). Germline lookup yields CDR1 MNHEY and CDR2 SMNVEV (reference sequence). CDR3 length: 14 amino acids. V lost 2 bases, J lost 3 bases, and 7 bases lay in between. The CDR3 region is CASSLRGYTGELFF. The CDR3 DNA reads as TGTGCCAGCAGTTTACGAGGGTACACCGGGGAGCTGTTTTTT.